The sequence of this T cell receptor beta chain was determined in a study of cytomegalovirus exposure and HLA in healthy donors. The ends lost 7 bases at V and 4 bases at J; junction bases unmatched: 6. Germline V gene lookup returns CDR1 MNHEY and CDR2 SMNVEV (reference sequence). The CDR3 contains 15 residues. This clone was recorded once. The target antigen is unknown. Measured with immunoSEQ multiplex PCR; TCRdb has only the in-frame clones, and not every one. The data hold 100,000 to 150,000 clones, with 89% observed a single time. General study findings and limits: A subsequent analysis found that TCR clusters from the first cohort also tended to co-occur in the approximately 120 validation repertoires, with approximately 95% of cluster scores above 0. The investigators catalogued 150 to 200 TCR beta chains as cytomegalovirus-associated. Researchers reported that three CMV-associated chains were confirmed in vitro as CMV antigen-specific.

The donors were members of the validation cohort comprising about 130 subjects, separate from the roughly 670-subject first cohort. The sample was PBMCs. This TCR came from a woman aged 18-29 years in good health and CMV-seronegative. V gene TRBV27 combines with J gene TRBJ2-2, with 10 bases lining up with TRBD1. CDR3 bases: TGTGCCAGCAATCAGGGGACAGGGGCCACCGGGGAGCTGTTTTTT. Amino acids: CASNQGTGATGELFF.